A single sample is the source of the 24 T cell receptor beta chains below, sequenced in a study of shared clonotypes between healthy human individuals. Measured with immunoSEQ multiplex PCR; TCRdb has only the in-frame clones, and not every one. The sample gives 2.3 million or so clones, over 90% of which show up once; about 0.39% is in the top ten. Sequencing was performed on naive CD4+ T cells from PBMCs. The subset: CD45RA+ positively selected. The receptors here all came from a man between 18 and 35 years old in good health. Some clones in this sample may be carry-over from other donors' samples.

V gene TRBV7-9 combines with J gene TRBJ2-5, with TRBD1 matching over 11 bases. The assigned J gene may be wrong: the sequence end matches TRBJ2-7 better. This CDR3 is built from 16 residues. Looked up from germline, CDR1 is SEHNR and CDR2 is FQNEAQ (reference sequence). The CDR3 DNA is TGTGCCAGCAGCTGGATAGGGACAGGGGGTTTCTACGAGCAGTACTTC. Its translation is CASSWIGTGGFYEQYF.

This chain links TRBV7-9 with TRBJ2-5; D tentatively reads TRBD1 or TRBD2 (5 bases each). Germline assignment: CDR1 SEHNR and CDR2 FQNEAQ (reference sequence). The CDR3 consists of 14 residues. The V gene lost 1 base and the J gene lost 5 bases, with 11 bases spanning the gap. The CDR3 region is CASSLGSGRETQYF. The CDR3 nucleotides read TGTGCCAGCAGCTTAGGATCGGGGCGGGAGACCCAGTACTTC.

This rearrangement joins TRBV6-6 to TRBJ1-3; D perhaps matches TRBD1 (5 bases). The germline gives CDR1 MNHNY, CDR2 SVGAGI (reference sequence). This CDR3 contains 16 residues. Trimming shortened V by 2 bases and J by 2 bases, and 13 bases separated the two germline ends. In nucleotides, the CDR3 is TGTGCCAGCAGTTACATCAGAGGGGCGGCTGGAAACACCATATATTTT. Amino acids: CASSYIRGAAGNTIYF.

The V gene is TRBV7-3, the J gene TRBJ2-5; maybe TRBD2 (6 bases). Trimming took off 4 bases at V and 4 bases at J, with 16 bases between the two ends. The CDR3 spans 15 residues. CDR1 SGHTA and CDR2 FQGTGA come from the germline V gene. In DNA, the CDR3 is TGTGCCAGCAGCTCCACCCCGACTAGTCGAGAGACCCAGTACTTC. Protein product: CASSSTPTSRETQYF.

The rearrangement links TRBV7-7 to TRBJ2-5; 8 bases fit TRBD2. Looked up from germline, CDR1 is SSHAT and CDR2 is FNYEAQ (reference sequence). CDR3 length: 15 residues. The J segment lost 2 bases and the V segment lost 4 bases, leaving 6 bases of the junction unmatched. This chain's CDR3 is CASSSLAGPQETQYF. The CDR3 coding sequence is TGTGCCAGCAGCTCCTTAGCGGGGCCGCAAGAGACCCAGTACTTC.

The chain carries TRBV5-1 and TRBJ2-3; 10 positions match TRBD1. The CDR3 is 15 residues long. Germline CDR1 and CDR2: SGHRS and YFSETQ. V trimming: 4 bases; J trimming: 3 bases; junction bases outside the gene matches: 5. The CDR3 bases are TGCGCCAGCAGCCGGGGACAGGGGATAACAGATACGCAGTATTTT. Its protein is CASSRGQGITDTQYF.

A remark on this clone: This same CDR3 is encoded by further DNA sequences in the sample. The chain's CDR3 is CASSLGRAYEQYF. CDR3 DNA sequence: TGTGCCAGCAGCCTAGGACGGGCCTACGAGCAGTACTTC. The rearrangement uses TRBV5-6 and TRBJ2-7, with D unresolved. The CDR3 is made up of 13 amino acids. The germline V gene has CDR1 SGHDT and CDR2 YYEEEE. With 4 bases removed from V and 2 bases from J, the gap between germline ends came to 10 bases.

Remarks on this clone: The same CDR3 arises from other DNA sequences in this sample as well. The J gene is TRBJ1-4, the V gene TRBV28; no clear D gene. In germline, CDR1 is MDHEN, CDR2 SYDVKM. The CDR3 covers 13 residues. Trimming pared 1 base from V and 5 bases from J, leaving 5 bases between. CDR3 sequence reads: CASSLYSNEKLFF. CDR3 coding DNA: TGTGCCAGCAGTTTATACAGCAATGAAAAACTGTTTTTT.

The chain joins TRBV9 to TRBJ1-5; maybe TRBD1 (5 bases). The CDR3 runs 15 residues. Trimming left V 3 bases short and J 0 bases short, with 10 bases between. Looked up from germline, CDR1 is SGDLS and CDR2 is YYNGEE. CDR3 DNA: TGTGCCAGCAGCGCGGGACGGAATAGCAATCAGCCCCAGCATTTT. It translates to CASSAGRNSNQPQHF.

This chain links TRBV28 with TRBJ1-6; possibly TRBD1 for D (6 bases). This CDR3 region has 13 residues. V lost 4 bases and J 12 bases, leaving 13 bases between the germline ends. Per the germline V gene, CDR1 is MDHEN and CDR2 is SYDVKM. The CDR3 nucleotides read TGTGCCAGCAGTTGGCACAGGGTTCAACCCCTCCACTTT. It encodes CASSWHRVQPLHF.

The J gene is TRBJ2-3, the V gene TRBV5-1; tentative D call: TRBD1 (6 bases). This CDR3 spans 13 amino acids. The germline V and J ends were trimmed by 5 bases and 2 bases, with 9 bases remaining between them. The germline CDR1 and CDR2 sequences are SGHRS and YFSETQ. DNA of the CDR3: TGCGCCAGCAGGGTGGGACACACAGATACGCAGTATTTT. It specifies CASRVGHTDTQYF.

This chain uses TRBV6-5 with TRBJ2-7; D unresolved. Trimming removed 0 bases from V and 0 bases from J, with 6 bases in between. The length of the CDR3 is 14 residues. CDR1 and CDR2 from the germline V gene are MNHEY and SVGAGI. CDR3 loop: CASSYSSFSYEQYF. CDR3 in DNA: TGTGCCAGCAGTTACTCGTCATTCTCCTACGAGCAGTACTTC.

The chain has TRBV28 and TRBJ1-1; D may be TRBD1 (6 bases). The CDR3 is made up of 15 amino acids. V lost 5 bases and J 0 bases, leaving 13 bases between the germline ends. CDR1 is MDHEN, CDR2 SYDVKM, per germline. In DNA, the CDR3 is TGTGCCAGCAGTCTTTTTTGGACAGTGAACACTGAAGCTTTCTTT. Translation gives CASSLFWTVNTEAFF.

As concerns this clone: The sample has other DNA sequences that encode this CDR3 too. The gene calls are TRBV18 and TRBJ1-4; the D is unclear. Germline V gene data show CDR1 as KGHSH and CDR2 as LQKENI. Deletions cut 6 bases from V and 7 bases from J, with 12 bases between. The CDR3 length is 13 residues. The CDR3, as DNA: TGTGCCAGCTCCCCCCCCGGAGCTGAAAAACTGTTTTTT. Its translation is CASSPPGAEKLFF.

In this sample, this clone turned up once. The chain employs TRBV7-9 and TRBJ2-7; D is perhaps TRBD2 (8 bases). Trimming removed 2 bases from V and 3 bases from J, with 20 bases in between. The CDR3 sequence is 17 residues long. Germline-derived CDR1 and CDR2 are SEHNR and FQNEAQ (reference sequence). CDR3 coding DNA: TGTGCCAGCAGCTTAACAGGGGCCCTAGCGGGCCGCTACGAGCAGTACTTC. Protein sequence: CASSLTGALAGRYEQYF.

The rearrangement links TRBV10-3 to TRBJ1-1, with unresolved D. Trimming shortened V by 4 bases and J by 4 bases, and 10 bases separated the two germline ends. Germline V CDR1 and CDR2: ENHRY, SYGVKD. The CDR3 totals 13 residues. The chain's CDR3 is CAISGRGGTEAFF. The CDR3 bases are TGTGCCATCAGTGGACGGGGAGGCACTGAAGCTTTCTTT.

This sequence joins TRBV7-2 and TRBJ2-2; a possible D gene is TRBD1 (7 bases). CDR3 length: 16 residues. The V gene lost 4 bases and the J gene lost 6 bases, with 18 bases spanning the gap. The V gene's germline CDR1 is SGHTA and CDR2 FQGNSA. CDR3 protein: CASSSQGGRWAGELFF. The CDR3 nucleotides read TGTGCCAGCAGCTCCCAGGGGGGCCGTTGGGCCGGGGAGCTGTTTTTT.

The J gene is TRBJ1-5, the V gene TRBV2; perhaps TRBD1 as D (5 bases). V was pared by 0 bases and J by 4 bases, with 10 bases between. Per germline, CDR1 SNHLY and CDR2 FYNNEI. The CDR3 extends over 15 amino acids. CDR3 protein: CASSEALGVNQPQHF. The CDR3 DNA reads as TGTGCCAGCAGTGAAGCTTTAGGGGTTAATCAGCCCCAGCATTTT. Full variable domain (missing parts from reference TRBV2 and TRBJ1-5): EPEVTQTPSHQVTQMGQEVILRCVPISNHLYFYWYRQILGQKVEFLVSFYNNEISEKSEIFDDQFSVERPDGSNFTLKIRSTKLEDSAMYFCASSEALGVNQPQHFGDGTRLSIL.

The CDR3 region is CASSLDLAKNIQYF. DNA for the CDR3: TGTGCCAGCAGCTTGGACCTAGCCAAAAACATTCAGTACTTC. V and J are TRBV5-5 and TRBJ2-4; no reliable D call. Trimming left V 0 bases short and J 0 bases short, with 4 bases between. The germline gives CDR1 SGHKS, CDR2 YYEKEE (reference sequence). The length of the CDR3 is 14 residues.

The genes are TRBV12-5 and TRBJ1-2, with D perhaps matching TRBD1 (5 bases). V lost 5 bases and J 8 bases, leaving 15 bases between the germline ends. The CDR3 covers 13 residues. Germline V gives CDR1 LGHNT, CDR2 FRNRAP. Written as DNA, the CDR3 is TGTGCTAGTGGTCACGGCGCAGGGTGGGGCTACACCTTC. Residues: CASGHGAGWGYTF.

V usage is TRBV6-5 and J usage is TRBJ1-2; D gene ambiguous. Germline loops: CDR1 MNHEY, CDR2 SVGAGI. This CDR3 has 13 residues. V lost 1 base, J lost 0 bases, and 3 bases lay in between. CDR3 sequence reads: CASSYYANYGYTF. The CDR3, as DNA: TGTGCCAGCAGTTACTACGCTAACTATGGCTACACCTTC.

The chain joins TRBV6-5 to TRBJ2-4; 9 bases map to TRBD1. The trim removed 0 bases at V and 9 bases at J, leaving 3 bases unmatched. The CDR3 sequence is 14 residues long. Germline V gives CDR1 MNHEY, CDR2 SVGAGI. The CDR3 here is CASSYSGQGGIQYF. CDR3 DNA: TGTGCCAGCAGTTACTCGGGACAGGGAGGCATTCAGTACTTC.

This sequence joins TRBV6-1 and TRBJ2-5; the D gene is possibly TRBD2 (6 bases). Germline CDR1 reads MNHNS; CDR2 reads SASEGT. This CDR3 is 12 amino acids long. Trimming took 8 bases from V and 11 from J, leaving 18 bases between them. The CDR3 DNA follows: TGTGCCAGCTCGGACTCCCGGGAGCAGCAGTACTTC. This translates into CASSDSREQQYF.

This clone appeared once. The chain joins TRBV28 to TRBJ1-4; the D is unclear. V lost 5 bases and J lost 4, with 14 bases in between. CDR1 is MDHEN, CDR2 SYDVKM, per germline. The CDR3 is made up of 15 amino acids. This chain's CDR3 is CASSPPGQSNEKLFF. The CDR3 bases are TGTGCCAGCAGTCCACCGGGCCAGAGTAATGAAAAACTGTTTTTT.